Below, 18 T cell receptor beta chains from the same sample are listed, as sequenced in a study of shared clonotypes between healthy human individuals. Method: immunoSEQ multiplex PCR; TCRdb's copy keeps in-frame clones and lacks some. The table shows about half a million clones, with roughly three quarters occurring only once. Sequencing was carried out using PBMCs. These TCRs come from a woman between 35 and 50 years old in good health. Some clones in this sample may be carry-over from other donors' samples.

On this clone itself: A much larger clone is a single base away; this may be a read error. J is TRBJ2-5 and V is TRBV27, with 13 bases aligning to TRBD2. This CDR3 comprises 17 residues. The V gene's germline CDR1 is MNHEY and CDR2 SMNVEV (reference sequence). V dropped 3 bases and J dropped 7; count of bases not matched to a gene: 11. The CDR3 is CASSLSRLAGGGGTQYF. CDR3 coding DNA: TGTGCCAGCAGTTTGAGCAGACTAGCGGGAGGCGGGGGGACCCAGTACTTC.

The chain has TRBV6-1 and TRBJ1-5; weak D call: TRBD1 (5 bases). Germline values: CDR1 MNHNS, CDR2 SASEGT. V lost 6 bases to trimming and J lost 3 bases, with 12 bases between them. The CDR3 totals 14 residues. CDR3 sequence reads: CASRGGYNNQPQHF. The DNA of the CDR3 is TGTGCCAGCAGGGGGGGGTATAACAATCAGCCCCAGCATTTT.

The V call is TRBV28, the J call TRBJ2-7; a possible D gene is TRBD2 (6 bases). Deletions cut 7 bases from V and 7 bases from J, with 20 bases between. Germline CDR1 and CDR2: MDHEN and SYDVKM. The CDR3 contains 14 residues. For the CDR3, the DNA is TGTGCCAGCATCCTTGGGGCTAGCGCACGGGAGCAGTACTTC. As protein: CASILGASAREQYF.

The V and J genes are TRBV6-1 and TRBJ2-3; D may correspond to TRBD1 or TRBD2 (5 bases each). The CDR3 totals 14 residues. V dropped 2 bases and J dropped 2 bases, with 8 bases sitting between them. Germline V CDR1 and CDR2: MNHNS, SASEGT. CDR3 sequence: CASSEWGYTDTQYF. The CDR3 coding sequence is TGTGCCAGCAGTGAATGGGGGTACACAGATACGCAGTATTTT.

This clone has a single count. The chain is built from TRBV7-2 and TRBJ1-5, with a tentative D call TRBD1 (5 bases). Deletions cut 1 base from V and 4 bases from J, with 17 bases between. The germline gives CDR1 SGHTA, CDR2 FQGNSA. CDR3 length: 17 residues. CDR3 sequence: CASSLVGGAQVNQPQHF. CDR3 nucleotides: TGTGCCAGCAGCTTAGTTGGGGGTGCCCAGGTAAATCAGCCCCAGCATTTT.

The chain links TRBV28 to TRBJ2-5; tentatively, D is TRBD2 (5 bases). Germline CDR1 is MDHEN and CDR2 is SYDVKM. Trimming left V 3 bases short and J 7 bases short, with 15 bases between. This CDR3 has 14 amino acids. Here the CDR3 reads CASSFRRVRWTQYF. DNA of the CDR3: TGTGCCAGCAGTTTTCGGCGGGTCAGGTGGACCCAGTACTTC.

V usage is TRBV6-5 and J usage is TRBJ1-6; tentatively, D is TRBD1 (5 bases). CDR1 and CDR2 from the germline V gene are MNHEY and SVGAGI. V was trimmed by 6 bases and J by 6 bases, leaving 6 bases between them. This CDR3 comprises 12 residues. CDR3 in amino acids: CASRQVNSPLHF. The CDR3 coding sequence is TGTGCCAGCAGACAGGTTAATTCACCCCTCCACTTT.

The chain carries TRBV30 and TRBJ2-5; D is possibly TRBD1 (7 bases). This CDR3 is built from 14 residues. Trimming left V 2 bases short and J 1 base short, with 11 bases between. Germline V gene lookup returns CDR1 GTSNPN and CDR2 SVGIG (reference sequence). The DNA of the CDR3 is TGTGCCTGGAGTCGCGGGACAGCCCAAGAGACCCAGTACTTC. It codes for CAWSRGTAQETQYF.

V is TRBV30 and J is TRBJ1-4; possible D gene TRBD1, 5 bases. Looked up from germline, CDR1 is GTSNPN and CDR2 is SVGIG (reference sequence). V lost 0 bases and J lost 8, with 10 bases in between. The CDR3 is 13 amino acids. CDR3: CAWSVGGVEKLFF. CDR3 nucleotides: TGTGCCTGGAGTGTTGGGGGAGTAGAAAAACTGTTTTTT.

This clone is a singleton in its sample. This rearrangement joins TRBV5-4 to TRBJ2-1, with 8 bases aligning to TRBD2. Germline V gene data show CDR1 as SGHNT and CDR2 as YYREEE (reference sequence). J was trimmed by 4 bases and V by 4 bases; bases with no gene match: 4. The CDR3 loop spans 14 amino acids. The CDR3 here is CASSAGLDYNEQFF. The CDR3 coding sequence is TGTGCCAGCAGCGCGGGACTAGATTACAATGAGCAGTTCTTC.

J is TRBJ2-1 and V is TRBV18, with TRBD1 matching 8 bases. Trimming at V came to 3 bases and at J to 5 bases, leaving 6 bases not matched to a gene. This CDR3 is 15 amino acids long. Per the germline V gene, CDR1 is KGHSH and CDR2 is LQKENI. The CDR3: CASSPIGTGHNEQFF. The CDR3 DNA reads TGTGCCAGCTCACCCATTGGGACAGGCCACAATGAGCAGTTCTTC.

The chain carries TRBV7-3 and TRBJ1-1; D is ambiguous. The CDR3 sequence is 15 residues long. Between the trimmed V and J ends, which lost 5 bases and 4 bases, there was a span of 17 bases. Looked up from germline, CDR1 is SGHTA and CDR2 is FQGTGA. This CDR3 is CASSPRRSLSTEAFF. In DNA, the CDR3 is TGTGCCAGCAGCCCAAGACGAAGCTTGTCCACTGAAGCTTTCTTT.

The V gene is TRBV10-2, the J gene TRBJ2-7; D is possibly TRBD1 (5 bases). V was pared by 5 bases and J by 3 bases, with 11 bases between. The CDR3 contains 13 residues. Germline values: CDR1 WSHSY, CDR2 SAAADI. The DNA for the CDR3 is TGCGCCAGCAGTACGACAGCCTACTACGAGCAGTACTTC. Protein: CASSTTAYYEQYF.

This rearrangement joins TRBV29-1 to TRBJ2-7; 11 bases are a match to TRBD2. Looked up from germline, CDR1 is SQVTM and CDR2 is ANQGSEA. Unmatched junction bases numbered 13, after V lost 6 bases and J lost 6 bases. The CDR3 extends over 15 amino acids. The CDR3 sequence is CSVPNLRLAGGEQYF. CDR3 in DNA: TGCAGCGTCCCTAATCTCCGGCTAGCGGGAGGCGAGCAGTACTTC.

The CDR3 sequence is CASSETEAFF. The CDR3 DNA sequence: TGTGCCAGCAGTGAGACTGAAGCTTTCTTT. V is TRBV28 and J is TRBJ1-1; D unclear. Germline lookup yields CDR1 MDHEN and CDR2 SYDVKM. The CDR3 has 10 residues. The V and J ends lost 5 bases and 5 bases respectively, with 3 bases between them.

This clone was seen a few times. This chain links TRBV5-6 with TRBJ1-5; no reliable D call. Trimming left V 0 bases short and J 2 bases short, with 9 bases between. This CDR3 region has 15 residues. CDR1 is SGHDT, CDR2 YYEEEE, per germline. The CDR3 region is CASSLGPSGNQPQHF. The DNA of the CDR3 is TGTGCCAGCAGCTTGGGGCCCTCCGGCAATCAGCCCCAGCATTTT.

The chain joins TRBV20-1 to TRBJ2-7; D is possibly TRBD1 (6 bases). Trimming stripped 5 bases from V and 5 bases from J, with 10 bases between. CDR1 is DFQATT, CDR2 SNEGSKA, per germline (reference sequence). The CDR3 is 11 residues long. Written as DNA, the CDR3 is TGCAGTGCTCCGCGACAGGACGAGCAGTACTTC. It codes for CSAPRQDEQYF.

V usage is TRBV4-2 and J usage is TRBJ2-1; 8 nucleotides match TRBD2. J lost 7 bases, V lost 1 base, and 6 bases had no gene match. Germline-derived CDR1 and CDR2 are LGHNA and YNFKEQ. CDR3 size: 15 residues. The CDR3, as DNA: TGTGCCAGCAGCCAAGCGGGACTAGAATTTAATGAGCAGTTCTTC. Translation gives CASSQAGLEFNEQFF.